Each of the 21 T cell receptor beta chains below was sequenced from the same sample in a study of PD-1 blockade in classical Hodgkin lymphoma. With no exception, relapse followed autologous stem cell transplantation in all patients, and brentuximab vedotin exposure varied. Data came from immunoSEQ multiplex PCR; TCRdb stores just in-frame clones and leaves some out. This table holds fewer than 15,000 clones, more than 75% found once. Sample: peripheral blood mononuclear cells (PBMCs), taken at baseline. All receptors derive from a human donor with classical Hodgkin lymphoma.

J is TRBJ1-1 and V is TRBV5-1; 9 nucleotides line up with TRBD1. The CDR3 contains 14 residues. Looked up from germline, CDR1 is SGHRS and CDR2 is YFSETQ. V gave up 4 bases and J gave up 5 bases; unmatched junction bases: 6. The CDR3 DNA reads TGCGCCAGCAGCAGGGACAGGGTGGGAACTGAAGCTTTCTTT. Encoded protein: CASSRDRVGTEAFF.

V usage is TRBV30 and J usage is TRBJ2-1, with TRBD2 identical over 10 bases. The V gene end was trimmed by 2 bases and the J gene end by 12 bases; junction bases not matched to a gene: 13. The V gene's germline CDR1 is GTSNPN and CDR2 SVGIG (reference sequence). The CDR3 has 15 residues. This chain's CDR3 is CAWSHLAGDPRRQFF. The CDR3, as DNA: TGTGCCTGGAGTCACCTAGCGGGAGACCCGAGGAGGCAGTTCTTC.

This chain uses TRBV27 with TRBJ2-3; D possibly corresponds to TRBD2 (6 bases). Germline loops: CDR1 MNHEY, CDR2 SMNVEV (reference sequence). Between the trimmed V and J ends, which lost 6 bases and 0 bases, there was a span of 10 bases. The CDR3 covers 14 residues. CDR3 residues: CASRTGTSTDTQYF. DNA for the CDR3: TGTGCCAGCAGAACCGGGACTAGCACAGATACGCAGTATTTT.

The CDR3 region is CASSIQWRGGRETQYF. The CDR3, as DNA: TGTGCCAGTAGTATACAATGGCGGGGGGGCCGGGAGACCCAGTACTTC. The genes are TRBV19 and TRBJ2-5; 9 nucleotides agree with TRBD2. This CDR3 is built from 16 residues. Germline V gene data show CDR1 as LNHDA and CDR2 as SQIVND (reference sequence). V dropped 2 bases and J dropped 5; count of bases not matched to a gene: 9.

The chain couples TRBV6-6 to TRBJ1-5; 9 positions match TRBD1. Germline CDR1 MNHNY, CDR2 SVGAGI (reference sequence). With V trimmed by 5 bases and J by 6 bases, 11 bases remained unmatched. This CDR3 region has 16 residues. CDR3 nucleotides: TGTGCCAGCAGTACCTCGACAGGGGGTCTCGGTCAGCCCCAGCATTTT. Residues: CASSTSTGGLGQPQHF.

The chain is built from TRBV19 and TRBJ2-1, with 8 bases matching TRBD1. From germline, CDR1 is LNHDA and CDR2 SQIVND (reference sequence). The junction had 3 bases not matched to a gene; V was cut back by 5 bases and J by 0 bases. This CDR3 region has 15 residues. This chain's CDR3 is CASSVTGVSYNEQFF. The CDR3 DNA reads TGTGCCAGTAGTGTGACAGGGGTCTCCTACAATGAGCAGTTCTTC.

The chain links TRBV11-2 to TRBJ2-3; D possibly uses TRBD1 or TRBD2 (5 bases each). V was cut by 5 bases and J by 2 bases, with 8 bases left in between. The CDR3 extends over 13 amino acids. Per germline, CDR1 SGHAT and CDR2 FQNNGV. CDR3 bases: TGTGCCAGCAGCCGGGACGCCACAGATACGCAGTATTTT. Protein sequence: CASSRDATDTQYF.

The chain combines TRBV6-5 with TRBJ1-4; unclear D gene. The CDR3 is 11 residues long. Germline loops: CDR1 MNHEY, CDR2 SVGAGI. V was shortened by 10 bases and J by 8 bases, with 11 bases between the two germline ends. CDR3 coding DNA: TGTGCCACCGCGTTCGGGGAAAAACTGTTTTTT. It codes for CATAFGEKLFF.

V is TRBV2 and J is TRBJ1-4; TRBD1 matches 7 bases. CDR3 length: 15 amino acids. Germline V gene sequence: CDR1 SNHLY, CDR2 FYNNEI. After removal of 6 bases from V and 8 bases from J, the junction contained 12 bases not matched to a gene. The CDR3 DNA follows: TGTGCCAGCAGAACAGGGGCGTGGAGTAAGGAAAAACTGTTTTTT. Encoded protein: CASRTGAWSKEKLFF.

This clone is termed medium-sized (0.01 to 0.1%). Germline is not matched at one junction end, which may reflect a read error. The chain combines TRBV30 with TRBJ1-1; D gene ambiguous. Germline CDR1 reads GTSNPN; CDR2 reads SVGIG (reference sequence). The CDR3 is 13 amino acids. The CDR3 nucleotides read TGTGCCTGGAGTGTAACTAAGCGGACTGAGGCTTTCTTT. This gives the protein CAWSVTKRTEAFF.

This sequence joins TRBV6-5 and TRBJ1-1; 7 positions match TRBD1. Trimming at V came to 8 bases and at J to 3 bases, leaving 12 bases not matched to a gene. This CDR3 is built from 15 residues. CDR1 is MNHEY, CDR2 SVGAGI, per germline. CDR3 sequence: CASLRQGGADTEAFF. For the CDR3, the DNA is TGTGCCAGCCTACGACAGGGCGGGGCGGACACTGAAGCTTTCTTT.

The chain uses TRBV7-9 and TRBJ2-2; 8 positions agree with TRBD1. The germline V gene has CDR1 SEHNR and CDR2 FQNEAQ (reference sequence). Trimming at V came to 8 bases and at J to 2 bases, leaving 7 bases not matched to a gene. The CDR3 has 15 amino acids. The CDR3 reads CASPTQGANTGELFF. The CDR3 nucleotides read TGTGCCAGCCCAACCCAGGGGGCCAACACCGGGGAGCTGTTTTTT.

The chain couples TRBV6-5 to TRBJ1-5; D call uncertain. V lost 0 bases and J lost 1, with 7 bases in between. CDR3 length equals 15 residues. CDR1 and CDR2 (germline): MNHEY, SVGAGI. CDR3 sequence (DNA): TGTGCCAGCAGTTACTCTTGGCAGAGCAATCAGCCCCAGCATTTT. Translation gives CASSYSWQSNQPQHF.

V and J are TRBV10-3 and TRBJ2-2; weak D call: TRBD2 (5 bases). V shed 7 bases and J shed 2 bases, with 14 bases lying between them. Germline V gene lookup returns CDR1 ENHRY and CDR2 SYGVKD. This CDR3 region has 15 residues. CDR3 DNA: TGTGCCATCACCTCGGGGTCAGCCAACACCGGGGAGCTGTTTTTT. This sequence encodes CAITSGSANTGELFF.

V is TRBV7-3 and J is TRBJ2-1, with a possible D match to TRBD1 (6 bases). The germline V gene encodes CDR1 SGHTA and CDR2 FQGTGA. This CDR3 spans 13 amino acids. The V end lost 5 bases, the J end lost 6 bases, and 11 bases lay between the germline ends. The DNA for the CDR3 is TGTGCCAGCAGCCGGGACACCTCCAATGAGCAGTTCTTC. Protein sequence: CASSRDTSNEQFF. Supplemented by reference TRBV7-3 and TRBJ2-1, the full variable domain reads GAGVSQTPSNKVTEKGKYVELRCDPISGHTALYWYRQSLGQGPEFLIYFQGTGAADDSGLPNDRFFAVRPEGSVSTLKIQRTERGDSAVYLCASSRDTSNEQFFGPGTRLTVL.

The CDR3 protein is CASSLGMGRGRTGELFF. The CDR3 region has the DNA TGTGCCAGCAGCTTAGGAATGGGGCGGGGGAGAACCGGGGAGCTGTTTTTT. The gene calls are TRBV7-6 and TRBJ2-2; 7 positions agree with TRBD2. The CDR3 is 17 residues long. CDR1 is SGHVS and CDR2 is FNYEAQ in the germline V gene. V lost 1 base, J lost 5 bases, and 10 bases stayed unmatched.

This chain connects TRBV6-5 to TRBJ1-1; D is unclear. The V gene lost 2 bases and the J gene lost 2 bases, with 9 bases spanning the gap. Germline V CDR1 and CDR2: MNHEY, SVGAGI. CDR3 size: 14 residues. Written as DNA, the CDR3 is TGTGCCAGCAGTTACAATCAGGACAACACTGAAGCTTTCTTT. Encoded protein: CASSYNQDNTEAFF.

The V call is TRBV28, the J call TRBJ1-1, with D hard to call. V lost 6 bases and J 3 bases, leaving 20 bases between the germline ends. This CDR3 has 16 amino acids. CDR1 MDHEN and CDR2 SYDVKM come from the germline V gene. The CDR3 bases are TGTGCCAGCAGGCTTACTCTGACCCCTGGGGACACTGAAGCTTTCTTT. Encoded protein: CASRLTLTPGDTEAFF.

The chain couples TRBV4-3 to TRBJ2-3; D unresolved. Trimming stripped 0 bases from V and 4 bases from J, with 11 bases between. The CDR3 loop spans 15 amino acids. CDR1 and CDR2 (germline): LGHNA, YSLEER. The DNA of the CDR3 is TGCGCCAGCAGCCAAGATGTCGGCCCGGCAGATACGCAGTATTTT. This translates into CASSQDVGPADTQYF.

The rearrangement links TRBV6-4 to TRBJ2-1; 9 nucleotides align to TRBD2. The CDR3 has 15 amino acids. The ends lost 0 bases at V and 10 bases at J; junction bases unmatched: 7. Germline V gene data show CDR1 as MRHNA and CDR2 as SNTAGT. The CDR3 here is CASSDSFGGGAEQFF. The DNA of the CDR3 is TGTGCCAGCAGTGACTCTTTTGGCGGGGGGGCCGAGCAGTTCTTC.

In regard to this clone: The junction shows a germline mismatch at one end, possibly a read error. Other nucleotide sequences from this sample produce the same CDR3. The V and J genes are TRBV5-1 and TRBJ2-7; D gene ambiguous. CDR1 is SGHRS, CDR2 YFSETQ, per germline. This CDR3 region has 13 residues. CDR3 bases: TGTGCCAGCAGCTTGGCCAATGGACCCGAGCAGTACTTC. It encodes CASSLANGPEQYF. The variable domain in full, completed from reference TRBV5-1 and TRBJ2-7, reads KAGVTQTPRYLIKTRGQQVTLSCSPISGHRSVSWYQQTPGQGLQFLFEYFSETQRNKGNFPGRFSGRQFSNSRSEMNVSTLELGDSALYLCASSLANGPEQYFGPGTRLTVT.